This entry lists 10 T cell receptor beta chains sequenced from one sample in a study of blood T cell repertoires in COVID-19. Assay: immunoSEQ multiplex PCR; the TCRdb copy retains only in-frame clones and omits some. The sample lists roughly 140,000 clones, under 85% occurring once. The sample taken for sequencing was peripheral blood. The receptors come from a human donor in a cohort sampled during active COVID-19.

The V call is TRBV11-3, the J call TRBJ2-1; D is possibly TRBD2 (7 bases). Germline assignment: CDR1 SGHNT and CDR2 YENEEA. CDR3 size: 16 residues. V dropped 5 bases and J dropped 2 bases, with 16 bases sitting between them. The CDR3 reads CASSLRGGGPYNEQFF. The CDR3 nucleotides are TGTGCCAGCAGCCTTCGAGGGGGGGGGCCCTACAATGAGCAGTTCTTC.

The V and J genes are TRBV9 and TRBJ2-3; 13 bases match TRBD2. Germline V gene sequence: CDR1 SGDLS, CDR2 YYNGEE. J lost 4 bases, V lost 0 bases, and 5 bases had no gene match. CDR3 length: 17 amino acids. CDR3 sequence reads: CASSVETSGGGADTQYF. CDR3 nucleotide sequence: TGTGCCAGCAGCGTAGAAACTAGCGGGGGGGGCGCAGATACGCAGTATTTT.

The chain recombines TRBV6-2 or TRBV6-3 with TRBJ1-1; no definite D call. V was clipped by 0 bases and J by 6 bases, with 11 bases between them. Germline V gene sequence: CDR1 MNHEY, CDR2 SVGEGT. CDR3 length equals 14 residues. The chain's CDR3 is CASSYSQIKAEAFF. The CDR3 coding sequence is TGTGCCAGCAGTTACTCACAAATTAAAGCTGAAGCTTTCTTT.

The chain uses TRBV3-1 (or the pseudogene TRBV3-2) and TRBJ1-1; D is unclear. Germline V gene sequence: CDR1 LGHDT, CDR2 YNNKEL (reference sequence). The CDR3 extends over 15 amino acids. Trimming stripped 0 bases from V and 1 base from J, with 9 bases between. The DNA for the CDR3 is TGTGCCAGCAGCCAAGAAAACAGCAAGAACACTGAAGCTTTCTTT. Translation: CASSQENSKNTEAFF.

This rearrangement joins TRBV6-4 to TRBJ2-5; 9 positions match TRBD2. Germline CDR1 and CDR2: MRHNA and SNTAGT. V was pared by 3 bases and J by 5 bases, with 7 bases of the junction left unmatched. The CDR3 consists of 15 residues. Here the CDR3 DNA reads TGTGCCAGCAGTGAGACCGGGACTAGCCAGGAGACCCAGTACTTC. Protein: CASSETGTSQETQYF.

The V and J genes are TRBV6-5 and TRBJ1-3; the match to TRBD1 covers 9 bases. Trimming took 8 bases from V and 2 from J; bases not matched to a gene: 7. The germline V gene encodes CDR1 MNHEY and CDR2 SVGAGI. CDR3 length: 15 residues. The chain's CDR3 is CASGGTGMTGNTIYF. In DNA form, the CDR3 reads TGTGCCAGCGGGGGGACAGGGATGACTGGAAACACCATATATTTT.

The chain combines TRBV5-1 with TRBJ2-2, with a weak D call TRBD2 (5 bases). Germline V gene lookup returns CDR1 SGHRS and CDR2 YFSETQ. The V end lost 4 bases, the J end lost 7 bases, and 17 bases lay between the germline ends. This CDR3 spans 15 amino acids. CDR3 DNA: TGCGCCAGCAGCCCGATGGCTAGCAAGGGCGGGGAGCTGTTTTTT. Protein: CASSPMASKGGELFF.

The chain links TRBV6-1 to TRBJ2-7; unclear D gene. Germline lookup yields CDR1 MNHNS and CDR2 SASEGT. V shed 2 bases and J shed 3 bases, with 5 bases lying between them. The CDR3 covers 12 residues. The CDR3 spells CASSEQNYEQYF. The CDR3 DNA is TGTGCCAGCAGTGAACAAAACTACGAGCAGTACTTC.

V gene TRBV4-2 combines with J gene TRBJ2-1; perhaps TRBD2 as D (7 bases). The V and J ends lost 0 bases and 5 bases respectively, with 17 bases between them. This CDR3 is 17 amino acids long. Germline loops: CDR1 LGHNA, CDR2 YNFKEQ. The CDR3 sequence: CASSQDLRGGQDNEQFF. CDR3 sequence (DNA): TGTGCCAGCAGCCAAGATTTGAGGGGGGGCCAAGACAATGAGCAGTTCTTC.

The rearrangement uses TRBV5-6 and TRBJ2-3; weak D call: TRBD2 (6 bases). The V gene lost 4 bases and the J gene lost 6 bases, with 15 bases spanning the gap. Germline V CDR1 and CDR2: SGHDT, YYEEEE. This CDR3 region has 14 residues. The CDR3 nucleotides read TGTGCCAGCAGCCCATTGGAGGGGATGGATACGCAGTATTTT. It encodes CASSPLEGMDTQYF.